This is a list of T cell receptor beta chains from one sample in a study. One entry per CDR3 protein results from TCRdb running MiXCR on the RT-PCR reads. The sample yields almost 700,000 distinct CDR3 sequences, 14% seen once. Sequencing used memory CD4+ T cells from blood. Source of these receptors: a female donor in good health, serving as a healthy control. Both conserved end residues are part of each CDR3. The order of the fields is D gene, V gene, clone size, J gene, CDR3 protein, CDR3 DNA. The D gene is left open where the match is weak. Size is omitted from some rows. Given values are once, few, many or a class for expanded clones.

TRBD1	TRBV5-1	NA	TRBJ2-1	CASSNRKTGTGGYNEQFF	TGCGCCAGCAGCAACCGTAAAACCGGGACAGGGGGATACAATGAGCAGTTCTTC
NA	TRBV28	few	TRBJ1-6	CASSLSDFNNSPLHF	TGTGCCAGCAGTTTATCGGACTTCAATAATTCACCCCTCCACTTT
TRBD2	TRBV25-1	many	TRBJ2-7	CASSRTSVYEQYF	TGTGCCAGCAGTCGTACTAGCGTCTACGAGCAGTACTTC
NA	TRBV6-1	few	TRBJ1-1	CASSGSWAGPAVTEAFF	TGTGCCAGCAGTGGGTCCTGGGCAGGGCCGGCCGTCACTGAAGCTTTCTTT
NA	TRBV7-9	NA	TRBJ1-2	CASSLDPIFPF	TGTGCCAGCAGCTTAGATCCCATATTCCCCTTC
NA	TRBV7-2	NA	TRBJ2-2	CASSSSPPHTGELFF	TGTGCCAGCAGCTCGTCCCCTCCGCACACCGGGGAGCTGTTTTTT
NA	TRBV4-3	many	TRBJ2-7	CASSQVLGSEQYF	TGCGCCAGCAGCCAAGTACTAGGGTCAGAGCAGTACTTC
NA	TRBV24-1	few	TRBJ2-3	CATSDGQGFDTQYF	TGTGCCACCAGTGATGGGCAGGGGTTTGATACGCAGTATTTT
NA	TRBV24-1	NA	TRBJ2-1	CATSDFVNEQFF	TGTGCCACCAGTGATTTCGTCAATGAGCAGTTCTTC
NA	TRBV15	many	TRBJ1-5	CATSLGQGRSQPQHF	TGTGCCACCAGCTTGGGGCAGGGGAGAAGTCAGCCCCAGCATTTT
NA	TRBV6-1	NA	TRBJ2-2	CASRTYRTNTGELFF	TGTGCCAGCAGAACCTACAGAACGAACACCGGGGAGCTGTTTTTT
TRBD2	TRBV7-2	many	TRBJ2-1	CASSFGGYNEQFF	TGCGCCAGCAGCTTCGGGGGGTACAATGAGCAGTTCTTC
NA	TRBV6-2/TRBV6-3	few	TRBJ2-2	CASSYSGYTGELFF	TGTGCCAGCAGTTACTCGGGGTACACCGGGGAGCTGTTTTTT
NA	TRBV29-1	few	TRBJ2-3	CSVRGLGGYTSTDTQYF	TGCAGCGTGAGGGGCCTGGGGGGATATACTAGCACAGATACGCAGTATTTT
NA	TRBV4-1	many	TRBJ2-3	CASSQGGGTTSTDTQYF	TGCGCCAGCAGCCAAGGTGGGGGGACAACTAGCACAGATACGCAGTATTTT
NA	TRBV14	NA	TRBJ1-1	CASSQQGLAFF	TGTGCCAGCAGCCAACAGGGATTGGCTTTCTTT
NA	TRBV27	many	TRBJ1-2	CASSYRILETDYYGYTF	TGTGCCAGCAGTTACCGAATCCTAGAGACGGATTACTATGGCTACACCTTC
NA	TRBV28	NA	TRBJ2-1	CASYSGIYNEQFF	TGTGCCAGCTACTCAGGGATCTACAATGAGCAGTTCTTC
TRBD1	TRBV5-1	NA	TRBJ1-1	CASSDGQGARRNTEAFF	TGCGCCAGCAGCGACGGACAGGGGGCGCGGAGGAACACTGAAGCTTTCTTT
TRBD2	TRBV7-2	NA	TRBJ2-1	CASSGVSGLAGGEQFF	TGTGCCAGCAGCGGGGTCTCGGGACTAGCGGGGGGCGAGCAGTTCTTC